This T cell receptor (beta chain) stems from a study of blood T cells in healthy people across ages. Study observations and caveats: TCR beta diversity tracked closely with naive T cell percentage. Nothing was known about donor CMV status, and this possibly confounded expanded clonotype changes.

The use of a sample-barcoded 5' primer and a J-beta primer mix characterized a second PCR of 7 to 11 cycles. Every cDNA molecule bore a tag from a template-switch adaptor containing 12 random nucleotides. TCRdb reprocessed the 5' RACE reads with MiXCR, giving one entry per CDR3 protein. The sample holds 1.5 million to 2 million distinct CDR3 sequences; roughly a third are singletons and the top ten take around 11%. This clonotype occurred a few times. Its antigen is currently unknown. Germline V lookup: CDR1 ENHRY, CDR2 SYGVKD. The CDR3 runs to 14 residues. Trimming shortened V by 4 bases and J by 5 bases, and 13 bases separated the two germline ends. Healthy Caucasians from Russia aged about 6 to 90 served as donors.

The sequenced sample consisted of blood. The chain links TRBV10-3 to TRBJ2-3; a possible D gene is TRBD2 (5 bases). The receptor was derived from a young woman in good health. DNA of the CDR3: TGTGCCATCAGTGCCCGGGAATCGGGAGATACGCAGTATTTT. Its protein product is CAISARESGDTQYF.